Following are 29 T cell receptor beta chains from one sample sequenced in a study of T-cell reconstitution after alpha-beta-depleted transplantation in children. Unique molecular identifiers were incorporated when the TCRbeta library was constructed. In TCRdb, the PCR reads were re-called with MiXCR into one record per CDR3 protein. The data contain approximately 270,000 distinct CDR3 sequences, about a tenth of them seen just once; the ten biggest clones take up 10%. The sample here was PBMCs from the stem cell graft donor, taken from the stem cell graft. The origin of the receptors is a human donor who donated a stem cell graft to a child with SCID.

The chain has TRBV12-3 or TRBV12-4 and TRBJ2-2; D is unresolved. This CDR3 region has 11 residues. Trimming removed 10 bases from V and 7 bases from J, with 10 bases in between. The CDR3 region has the DNA TGTGCCACCCTATTAAGCGGGGAGCTGTTTTTT. This encodes CATLLSGELFF.

This clonotype was detected many times. This chain uses TRBV9 with TRBJ2-1; D unresolved. The ends were cut back, 0 bases at V and 6 bases at J, with 7 bases in the middle. The CDR3 loop spans 13 amino acids. Germline assignment: CDR1 SGDLS and CDR2 YYNGEE. The CDR3 loop reads CASSVVWSNEQFF. CDR3 nucleotides: TGTGCCAGCAGCGTAGTCTGGAGCAATGAGCAGTTCTTC. The entire variable domain, with the rest obtained from reference TRBV9 and TRBJ2-1, is as follows: DSGVTQTPKHLITATGQRVTLRCSPRSGDLSVYWYQQSLDQGLQFLIQYYNGEERAKGNILERFSAQQFPDLHSELNLSSLELGDSALYFCASSVVWSNEQFFGPGTRLTVL.

This clonotype showed up just a few times. The rearrangement joins TRBV28 to TRBJ2-1; unclear D gene. The germline gives CDR1 MDHEN, CDR2 SYDVKM. V shed 6 bases and J shed 0 bases, with 15 bases lying between them. This CDR3 has 16 residues. CDR3 region: CASRPSTLGSYNEQFF. For the CDR3, the DNA is TGTGCCAGCAGGCCTTCCACCCTTGGCTCCTACAATGAGCAGTTCTTC.

This clonotype has a handful of counts. The V gene is TRBV7-9, the J gene TRBJ2-2; 9 positions match TRBD1. J lost 0 bases, V lost 6 bases, and 5 bases had no gene match. This CDR3 contains 16 residues. The germline CDR1 and CDR2 sequences are SEHNR and FQNEAQ (reference sequence). The CDR3 spells CASRLGQGANTGELFF. The CDR3 coding sequence is TGTGCCAGCAGATTGGGACAGGGAGCGAACACCGGGGAGCTGTTTTTT.

This clonotype was seen a handful of times. The chain carries TRBV10-3 and TRBJ2-2, with D unresolved. V was cut by 8 bases and J by 0 bases, with 10 bases left in between. The CDR3 loop spans 14 amino acids. The germline V gene has CDR1 ENHRY and CDR2 SYGVKD. The CDR3 sequence: CAISLGSNTGELFF. The CDR3 nucleotides are TGTGCCATCTCCCTAGGGTCGAACACCGGGGAGCTGTTTTTT.

The table lists this clonotype with a few counts. The DNA for the CDR3 is TGCAGTGCCCCCCCCCCCGAGAACTATGGCTACACCTTC. The encoded protein is CSAPPPENYGYTF. This rearrangement joins TRBV20-1 to TRBJ1-2; D remains unclear. V was pared by 6 bases and J by 2 bases, with 13 bases between. Per the germline V gene, CDR1 is DFQATT and CDR2 is SNEGSKA (reference sequence). The CDR3 has 13 residues.

V gene TRBV7-6 combines with J gene TRBJ1-3; D gene uncertain. The CDR3 spans 14 residues. Germline CDR1 is SGHVS and CDR2 is FNYEAQ. The V end lost 3 bases, the J end lost 3 bases, and 9 bases lay between the germline ends. The CDR3 loop reads CASSFSLDGNTIYF. As DNA, the CDR3 is TGTGCCAGCAGCTTCAGTCTCGATGGAAACACCATATATTTT.

In this sample, this clonotype turned up a few times. V gene TRBV3-1 combines with J gene TRBJ2-7; 12 bases agree with TRBD2. The CDR3 contains 15 residues. The germline gives CDR1 LGHDT, CDR2 YNNKEL (reference sequence). The V gene end was trimmed by 3 bases and the J gene end by 4 bases; junction bases not matched to a gene: 4. The CDR3 region is CASSQLAGGRYEQYF. The DNA for the CDR3 is TGTGCCAGCAGCCAGCTAGCGGGGGGGCGATACGAGCAGTACTTC.

This clonotype has only a few counts. The chain employs TRBV3-1 and TRBJ2-1; 9 bases fit TRBD1. V lost 3 bases and J lost 6; bases outside the gene matches: 9. In germline, CDR1 is LGHDT, CDR2 YNNKEL (reference sequence). This CDR3 comprises 16 residues. The CDR3 nucleotides read TGTGCCAGCAGCCACGATCCGGGACAGGGTCGCAATGAGCAGTTCTTC. Protein: CASSHDPGQGRNEQFF.

This clonotype turned up a few times. V and J are TRBV7-2 and TRBJ2-2; 12 nucleotides match TRBD2. Germline CDR1 is SGHTA and CDR2 is FQGNSA. This CDR3 comprises 17 residues. V was clipped by 5 bases and J by 5 bases; unmatched bases: 9. The CDR3 DNA follows: TGTGCCAGCAGCATGAGGACTAGCGGGGCTGCTACCGGGGAGCTGTTTTTT. Residues: CASSMRTSGAATGELFF.

V and J are TRBV5-1 and TRBJ2-3; 8 bases line up with TRBD1. V shed 4 bases, J shed 2 bases, and the junction held 6 bases outside the gene matches. CDR1 and CDR2 from the germline V gene are SGHRS and YFSETQ. The CDR3 sequence is 15 residues long. The CDR3 DNA reads as TGCGCCAGCAGCCGGGACCAGGGGGCCACAGATACGCAGTATTTT. Its translation is CASSRDQGATDTQYF.

The rearrangement uses TRBV5-1 and TRBJ2-1, with TRBD1 as a possible D gene (5 bases). Looked up from germline, CDR1 is SGHRS and CDR2 is YFSETQ. The CDR3 length is 17 residues. Trimming removed 3 bases from V and 1 base from J, with 17 bases in between. As DNA, the CDR3 is TGCGCCAGCAGCTCCAACAGCCAGGGATTTTCCTACAATGAGCAGTTCTTC. Its translation: CASSSNSQGFSYNEQFF.

This clonotype was recorded once. The rearrangement joins TRBV6-2 or TRBV6-3 to TRBJ1-6; TRBD1 matches at 7 bases. Germline lookup yields CDR1 MNHEY and CDR2 SVGEGT. CDR3 size: 13 residues. V trimming: 8 bases; J trimming: 12 bases; junction bases outside the gene matches: 10. Here the CDR3 DNA reads TGTGCCAGCCAAGACGACAGGGTACGACCCCTCCACTTT. This codes for CASQDDRVRPLHF.

J is TRBJ2-1 and V is TRBV3-1; 11 bases line up with TRBD2. After removal of 2 bases from V and 7 bases from J, the junction contained 7 bases not matched to a gene. Germline lookup yields CDR1 LGHDT and CDR2 YNNKEL (reference sequence). The CDR3 has 16 amino acids. The CDR3 DNA reads TGTGCCAGCAGCCAACGTAGCGGGGGGGTCTCGAATGAGCAGTTCTTC. Its translation: CASSQRSGGVSNEQFF.

The chain carries TRBV7-9 and TRBJ2-1, with TRBD2 identical over 7 bases. The germline gives CDR1 SEHNR, CDR2 FQNEAQ (reference sequence). J gave up 6 bases and V 5 bases, and 16 bases lay outside the gene matches. This CDR3 contains 17 residues. This CDR3 reads CASSELRGLAVVNEQFF. The CDR3 bases are TGTGCCAGCAGCGAACTGCGGGGCCTAGCGGTGGTCAATGAGCAGTTCTTC.

CDR3 sequence reads: CASSLTLTGTYEQYF. The CDR3 coding sequence is TGTGCCAGCAGCTTGACATTAACAGGAACCTACGAGCAGTACTTC. The chain uses TRBV5-5 and TRBJ2-7; D perhaps matches TRBD1 (5 bases). Deletions cut 1 base from V and 2 bases from J, with 13 bases between. Germline-derived CDR1 and CDR2 are SGHKS and YYEKEE (reference sequence). The length of the CDR3 is 15 residues.

This clonotype was recorded at least ten times. The chain uses TRBV7-3 and TRBJ1-4; D is unclear. The CDR3 is made up of 15 amino acids. Germline CDR1 reads SGHTA; CDR2 reads FQGTGA. V shed 5 bases and J shed 0 bases, with 10 bases lying between them. This CDR3 reads CASSPRQATNEKLFF. In nucleotides, the CDR3 is TGTGCCAGCAGCCCCCGCCAAGCAACTAATGAAAAACTGTTTTTT.

This clonotype was counted between two and nine times. This chain uses TRBV6-5 with TRBJ2-7; no firm D call. This CDR3 is 12 amino acids long. Trimming shortened V by 3 bases and J by 6 bases, and 9 bases separated the two germline ends. Germline V gives CDR1 MNHEY, CDR2 SVGAGI. CDR3 residues: CASSYQGGEQYF. The CDR3 DNA is TGTGCCAGCAGTTATCAAGGTGGCGAGCAGTACTTC.

This clonotype was picked up a small number of times. J is TRBJ1-6 and V is TRBV6-5, with 7 positions matching TRBD1. V lost 4 bases to trimming and J lost 6 bases; unmatched junction nucleotides: 9. Germline assignment: CDR1 MNHEY and CDR2 SVGAGI. The CDR3 sequence is 16 residues long. The CDR3 coding sequence is TGTGCCAGCAGTTCCCACCAGGGGGGTGGTAATTCACCCCTCCACTTT. The encoded protein is CASSSHQGGGNSPLHF.

The chain recombines TRBV29-1 with TRBJ1-2; tentative D call: TRBD1 (5 bases). CDR3 size: 12 residues. Germline CDR1 reads SQVTM; CDR2 reads ANQGSEA. V dropped 7 bases and J dropped 0 bases, with 9 bases sitting between them. CDR3 amino acids: CSDGTANYGYTF. CDR3 coding DNA: TGCAGCGACGGGACGGCTAACTATGGCTACACCTTC.

This clonotype has just a few counts. This sequence joins TRBV12-3 or TRBV12-4 and TRBJ1-5; 7 bases align to TRBD1. V trimming: 2 bases; J trimming: 5 bases; junction bases outside the gene matches: 12. This CDR3 is built from 17 residues. The CDR3 coding sequence is TGTGCCAGCAGTTTAAAGGGGGCAGGTGGGGTGGATCAGCCCCAGCATTTT. This sequence encodes CASSLKGAGGVDQPQHF.

This clonotype was observed a few times. The V call is TRBV7-6, the J call TRBJ2-1; D ambiguous. Trimming pared 4 bases from V and 2 bases from J, leaving 21 bases between. The CDR3 length is 18 residues. CDR1 is SGHVS and CDR2 is FNYEAQ in the germline V gene. CDR3 nucleotide sequence: TGTGCCAGCAGCTCCACATCCGGACGGGTGGCAACCTACAATGAGCAGTTCTTC. It specifies CASSSTSGRVATYNEQFF. The whole variable domain, filled in from reference TRBV7-6 and TRBJ2-1, reads GAGVSQSPRYKVTKRGQDVALRCDPISGHVSLYWYRQALGQGPEFLTYFNYEAQQDKSGLPNDRFSAERPEGSISTLTIQRTEQRDSAMYRCASSSTSGRVATYNEQFFGPGTRLTVL.

This clonotype turned up a few times. The CDR3 DNA reads as TGTGCCATCAGGATTGGGACAGGGGAACCTACTACAGATACGCAGTATTTT. Translated: CAIRIGTGEPTTDTQYF. The chain uses TRBV10-3 and TRBJ2-3; 10 nucleotides align to TRBD1. CDR3 length equals 17 residues. V dropped 6 bases and J dropped 3; count of bases not matched to a gene: 12. In germline, CDR1 is ENHRY, CDR2 SYGVKD.

This clonotype was counted ten times or more. V usage is TRBV3-1 and J usage is TRBJ1-1; D remains unclear. Germline V gene data show CDR1 as LGHDT and CDR2 as YNNKEL (reference sequence). There are 12 residues in the CDR3. V dropped 1 base and J dropped 4 bases, with 4 bases sitting between them. The CDR3 spells CASSQVGTEAFF. For the CDR3, the DNA is TGTGCCAGCAGCCAAGTCGGCACTGAAGCTTTCTTT.

In this sample, this clonotype turned up a few times. This chain uses TRBV12-3 or TRBV12-4 with TRBJ2-5; 9 bases are a match to TRBD1. There are 14 residues in the CDR3. V gave up 5 bases and J gave up 5 bases; unmatched junction bases: 6. CDR3 protein: CASSVQGALETQYF. The CDR3 coding sequence is TGTGCCAGCAGTGTACAGGGGGCCCTGGAGACCCAGTACTTC.

The chain combines TRBV7-9 with TRBJ2-3, with a possible D match to TRBD1 (6 bases). The ends were cut back, 8 bases at V and 4 bases at J, with 13 bases in the middle. The germline V gene encodes CDR1 SEHNR and CDR2 FQNEAQ (reference sequence). This CDR3 has 13 residues. The CDR3 loop is CASPAGAADTQYF. As DNA, the CDR3 is TGTGCCAGCCCGGCAGGGGCGGCAGATACGCAGTATTTT.

V usage is TRBV20-1 and J usage is TRBJ2-3; D remains ambiguous. The V gene's germline CDR1 is DFQATT and CDR2 SNEGSKA (reference sequence). Trimming pared 6 bases from V and 1 base from J, leaving 11 bases between. The CDR3 covers 13 residues. The CDR3: CSAEQAGTDTQYF. CDR3 coding DNA: TGCAGTGCCGAGCAAGCAGGCACAGATACGCAGTATTTT.

In this sample, this clonotype turned up many times. An end of the junction differs from the germline gene, which may be a read error. The V call is TRBV5-1, the J call TRBJ2-3; the match to TRBD2 covers 7 bases. From germline, CDR1 is SGHRS and CDR2 YFSETQ. The length of the CDR3 is 15 residues. In DNA form, the CDR3 reads TGTGCCAGCAGCTTAGGCCGGGGGGGCACAGATACGCAGTATTTT. It translates to CASSLGRGGTDTQYF.

The V call is TRBV7-9, the J call TRBJ2-5; 10 bases fit TRBD2. Germline assignment: CDR1 SEHNR and CDR2 FQNEAQ (reference sequence). V shed 4 bases and J 2 bases; nucleotides not matched to a gene: 4. The CDR3 has 15 residues. CDR3 nucleotides: TGTGCCAGCAGCTCTTTACTAGCGGGGCAAGAGACCCAGTACTTC. Translation: CASSSLLAGQETQYF.